A selection of T cell receptor beta chains follows, all from one sample in a study of blood T cell repertoires in COVID-19. Assay used: immunoSEQ multiplex PCR; TCRdb lists only in-frame clones, some missing. The data show roughly 150,000 clones, more than 75% seen once. Material for sequencing was PBMCs or T cells enriched from blood (not recorded which). The receptors here all came from a woman aged 45-65 years who had recovered from COVID-19. The CDR3 runs from the conserved cysteine through the conserved F or W. A D gene is named only where the DNA matches it firmly.

d_call	v_call	cdr3_aa
TRBD2	TRBV2	CASRSSGGAYEQFF
TRBD1	TRBV28	CAGLTGNQPQHF
TRBD1	TRBV28	CASSRTGGTGNQPQHF
TRBD1	TRBV4-2	CASSQRTGGENTEAFF
TRBD2	TRBV9	CASSTGLASADTQYF
-	TRBV6-2/TRBV6-3	CASSYAGLETQYF
TRBD1	TRBV6-5	CASSLDRVDEKLFF
TRBD1	TRBV25-1	CASSDAGGSGNTIYF
TRBD1	TRBV5-1	CASSFGQGNSPLHF
-	TRBV28	CASTHYQGQRNSNQPQHF
-	TRBV24-1	CATDLTTGVRPGELFF
TRBD1	TRBV7-9	CASSPRTGWGYTF
TRBD1	TRBV5-1	CASRTGQLTGELFF
-	TRBV3-1/TRBV3-2	CASSNRAGNTIYF
-	TRBV6-6	CAGAGGRYGYTF
-	TRBV7-6	CASSLAAWSSYEQYF
TRBD1	TRBV28	CASSAGTDYGYTF
-	TRBV29-1	CSVETGRRGGYTF
-	TRBV27	CASSSYEQGSAFF
TRBD1	TRBV5-4	CASSSPGQEEEGYTF
TRBD1	TRBV6-5	CASVSSQGSGTEAFF
TRBD1	TRBV25-1	CASSALTGTGVDTIYF
TRBD1	TRBV5-5	CASSLGGLGQGTGELFF
TRBD2	TRBV5-6	CASSWKRDGEQFF
-	TRBV19	CASSGPRFGWENQPQHF
TRBD2	TRBV9	CASSVGSGAYNEQFF
-	TRBV5-6	CASLPGRGSYNEQFF
TRBD1	TRBV5-6	CASSRTGAELHMSNYGYTF
-	TRBV6-5	CATRADKNTEAFF
-	TRBV7-8	CASSFGPANYNEQFF
-	TRBV19	CASSIIQGRDGYTF
-	TRBV11-2	CASSLGQATAFF
-	TRBV3-1/TRBV3-2	CASSPPVSTVTEAFF
-	TRBV5-6	CASSPPDSMNTEAFF
TRBD1	TRBV19	CASGDRDNTGELFF
TRBD1	TRBV18	CASSLVGTGVQPQHF
-	TRBV6-5	CASSPARNGSPLHF
TRBD2	TRBV28	CASSFPIPSGTDTQYF
TRBD1	TRBV6-5	CASNDRGGGEKLFF
TRBD1	TRBV5-3	CARSLRQGPFYGYTF
TRBD2	TRBV19	CASSRVTGGSTDTQYF
-	TRBV5-1	CASSLQGVGASPLHF
TRBD1	TRBV2	CASSGQGGYTEAFF
TRBD1	TRBV24-1	CATSALDRGSGYGYTF
-	TRBV27	CASSSTGKGNTEAFF
TRBD1	TRBV19	CASSTTGGTEAFF